The clone carrying this TCR beta chain showed up many times. CDR3 size: 14 residues. Trimming shortened V by 3 bases and J by 6 bases, and 9 bases separated the two germline ends. Germline V gene data show CDR1 as MGHDK and CDR2 as SYGVNS. A single record per CDR3 protein comes from TCRdb applying MiXCR to the 5' RACE reads. The sample records some 220,000 distinct CDR3 sequences, roughly 8.2% being singletons. This specimen belongs to a study of CD8 T cells in ankylosing spondylitis. This receptor was identified in a female donor with ankylosing spondylitis or in good health (not recorded which). The genes are TRBV25-1 and TRBJ1-6; D call uncertain. Sequences were obtained from blood, either unsorted or a sorted T cell fraction (not recorded which). The CDR3 DNA follows: TGTGCCAGCAGTGAGGTCGGGCTTAATTCACCCCTCCACTTT. Protein sequence: CASSEVGLNSPLHF. Based on the CDR3 plus reference TRBV25-1 and TRBJ1-6, the full variable domain is EADIYQTPRYLVIGTGKKITLECSQTMGHDKMYWYQQDPGMELHLIHYSYGVNSTEKGDLSSESTVSRIRTEHFPLTLESARPSHTSQYLCASSEVGLNSPLHFGNGTRLTVT.